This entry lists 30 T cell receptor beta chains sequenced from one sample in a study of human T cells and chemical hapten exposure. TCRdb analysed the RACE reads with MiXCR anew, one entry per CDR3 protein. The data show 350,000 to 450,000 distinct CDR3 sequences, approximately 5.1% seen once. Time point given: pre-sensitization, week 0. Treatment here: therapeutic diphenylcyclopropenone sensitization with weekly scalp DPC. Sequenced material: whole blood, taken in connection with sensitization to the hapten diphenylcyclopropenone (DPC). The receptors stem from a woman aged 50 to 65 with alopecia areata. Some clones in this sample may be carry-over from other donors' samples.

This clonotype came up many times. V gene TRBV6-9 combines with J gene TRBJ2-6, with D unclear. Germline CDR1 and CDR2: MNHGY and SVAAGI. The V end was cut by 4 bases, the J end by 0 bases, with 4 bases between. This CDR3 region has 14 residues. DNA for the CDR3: TGTGCCAGCAGTTTAATCTCTGGGGCCAACGTCCTGACTTTC. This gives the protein CASSLISGANVLTF.

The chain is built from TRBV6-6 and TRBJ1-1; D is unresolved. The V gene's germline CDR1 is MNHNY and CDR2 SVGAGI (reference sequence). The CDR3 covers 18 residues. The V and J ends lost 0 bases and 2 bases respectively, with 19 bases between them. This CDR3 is CASSYSPLPRTNNTEAFF. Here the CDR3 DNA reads TGTGCCAGCAGTTACTCACCCCTCCCTAGGACCAACAACACTGAAGCTTTCTTT.

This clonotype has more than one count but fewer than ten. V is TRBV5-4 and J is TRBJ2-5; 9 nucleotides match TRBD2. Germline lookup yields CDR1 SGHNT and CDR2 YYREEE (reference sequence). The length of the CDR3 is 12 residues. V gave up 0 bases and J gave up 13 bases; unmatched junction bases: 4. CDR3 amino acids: CASSLGGRAPYF. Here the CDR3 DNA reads TGTGCCAGCAGCTTGGGCGGGAGGGCCCCGTACTTC.

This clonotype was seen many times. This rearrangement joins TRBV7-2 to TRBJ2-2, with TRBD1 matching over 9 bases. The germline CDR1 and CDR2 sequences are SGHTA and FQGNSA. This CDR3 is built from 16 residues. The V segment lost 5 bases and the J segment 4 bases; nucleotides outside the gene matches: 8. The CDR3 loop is CASSLRTGATTGELFF. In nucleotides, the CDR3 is TGTGCCAGCAGCCTAAGGACAGGGGCCACCACCGGGGAGCTGTTTTTT.

The CDR3, as DNA: TGTGCCTCCCGCCTAAACTCTGGAAACACCATATATTTT. Protein sequence: CASRLNSGNTIYF. The rearrangement joins TRBV7-3 to TRBJ1-3; D not resolved. The V gene's germline CDR1 is SGHTA and CDR2 FQGTGA. V was shortened by 11 bases and J by 0 bases, with 11 bases between the two germline ends. This CDR3 contains 13 residues. Complete variable domain (other parts from reference TRBV7-3 and TRBJ1-3): GAGVSQTPSNKVTEKGKYVELRCDPISGHTALYWYRQSLGQGPEFLIYFQGTGAADDSGLPNDRFFAVRPEGSVSTLKIQRTERGDSAVYLCASRLNSGNTIYFGEGSWLTVV.

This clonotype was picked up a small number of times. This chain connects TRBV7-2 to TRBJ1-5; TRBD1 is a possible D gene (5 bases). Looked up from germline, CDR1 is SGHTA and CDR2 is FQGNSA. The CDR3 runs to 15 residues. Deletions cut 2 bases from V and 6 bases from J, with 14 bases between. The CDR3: CASSLQGGLGQPQHF. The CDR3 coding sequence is TGTGCCAGCAGCTTACAGGGAGGACTCGGTCAGCCCCAGCATTTT.

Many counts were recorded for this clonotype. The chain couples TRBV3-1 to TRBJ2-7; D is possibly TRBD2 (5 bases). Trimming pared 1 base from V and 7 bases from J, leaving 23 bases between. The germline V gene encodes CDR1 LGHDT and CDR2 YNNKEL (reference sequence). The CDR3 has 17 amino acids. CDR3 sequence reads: CASSQVWFLASRREQYF. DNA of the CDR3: TGTGCCAGCAGCCAAGTCTGGTTTCTGGCCTCGCGGAGGGAGCAGTACTTC.

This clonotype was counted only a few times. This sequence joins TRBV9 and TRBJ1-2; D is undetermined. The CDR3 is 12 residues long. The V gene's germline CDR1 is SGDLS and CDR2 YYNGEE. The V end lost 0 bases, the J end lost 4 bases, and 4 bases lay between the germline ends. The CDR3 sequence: CASSVGIYGYTF. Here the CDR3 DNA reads TGTGCCAGCAGCGTAGGTATCTATGGCTACACCTTC.

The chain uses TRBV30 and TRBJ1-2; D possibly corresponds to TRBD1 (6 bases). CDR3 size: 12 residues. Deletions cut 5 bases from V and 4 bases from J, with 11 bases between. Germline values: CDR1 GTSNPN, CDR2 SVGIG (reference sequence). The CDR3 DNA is TGTGCCTGGGAGGACAGCTTCTATGGCTACACCTTC. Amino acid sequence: CAWEDSFYGYTF.

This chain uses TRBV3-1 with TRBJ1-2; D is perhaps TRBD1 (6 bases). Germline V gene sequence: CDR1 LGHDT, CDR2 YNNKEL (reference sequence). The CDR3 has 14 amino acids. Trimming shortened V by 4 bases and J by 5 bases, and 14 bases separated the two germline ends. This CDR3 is CASSRGGPGYGYTF. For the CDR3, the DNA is TGTGCCAGCAGCCGCGGGGGCCCGGGGTATGGCTACACCTTC.

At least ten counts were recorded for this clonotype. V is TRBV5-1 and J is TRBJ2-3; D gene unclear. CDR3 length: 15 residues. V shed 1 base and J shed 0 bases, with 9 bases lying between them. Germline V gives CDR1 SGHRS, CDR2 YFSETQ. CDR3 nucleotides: TGCGCCAGCAGCTTGCTACAGCCGAGCACAGATACGCAGTATTTT. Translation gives CASSLLQPSTDTQYF.

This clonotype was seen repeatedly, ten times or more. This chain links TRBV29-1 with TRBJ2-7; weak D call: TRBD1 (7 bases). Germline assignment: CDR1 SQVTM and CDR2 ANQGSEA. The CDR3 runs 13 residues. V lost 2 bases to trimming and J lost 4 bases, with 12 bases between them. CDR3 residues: CSVELPGGYEQYF. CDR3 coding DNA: TGCAGCGTTGAACTCCCAGGGGGGTACGAGCAGTACTTC.

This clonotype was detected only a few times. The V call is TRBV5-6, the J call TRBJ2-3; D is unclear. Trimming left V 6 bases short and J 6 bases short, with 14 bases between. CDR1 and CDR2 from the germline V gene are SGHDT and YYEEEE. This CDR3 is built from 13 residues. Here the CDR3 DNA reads TGTGCCAGCACCCTAGGGTCGTCGGATACGCAGTATTTT. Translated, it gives CASTLGSSDTQYF.

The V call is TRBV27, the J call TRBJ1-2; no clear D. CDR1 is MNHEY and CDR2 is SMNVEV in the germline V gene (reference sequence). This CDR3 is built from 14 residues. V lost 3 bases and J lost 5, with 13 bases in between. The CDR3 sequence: CASSLAGSGYGYTF. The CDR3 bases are TGTGCCAGCAGTTTGGCGGGGTCGGGTTATGGCTACACCTTC.

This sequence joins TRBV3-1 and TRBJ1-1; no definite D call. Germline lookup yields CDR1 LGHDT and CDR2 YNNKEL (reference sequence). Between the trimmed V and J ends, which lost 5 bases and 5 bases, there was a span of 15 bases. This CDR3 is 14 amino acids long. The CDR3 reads CASSEGFAATEAFF. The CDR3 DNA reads TGTGCCAGCAGCGAGGGATTCGCGGCAACTGAAGCTTTCTTT. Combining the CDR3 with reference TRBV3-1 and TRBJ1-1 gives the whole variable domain DTAVSQTPKYLVTQMGNDKSIKCEQNLGHDTMYWYKQDSKKFLKIMFSYNNKELIINETVPNRFSPKSPDKAHLNLHINSLELGDSAVYFCASSEGFAATEAFFGQGTRLTVV.

Written as DNA, the CDR3 is TGTGCCAGCTCCCCAGGGTACAGCCAGCCCCAGCATTTT. This sequence encodes CASSPGYSQPQHF. The rearrangement joins TRBV7-9 to TRBJ1-5, with D possibly being TRBD1 (5 bases). The V and J ends lost 8 bases and 7 bases respectively, with 15 bases between them. The CDR3 totals 13 residues. Germline loops: CDR1 SEHNR, CDR2 FQNEAQ (reference sequence).

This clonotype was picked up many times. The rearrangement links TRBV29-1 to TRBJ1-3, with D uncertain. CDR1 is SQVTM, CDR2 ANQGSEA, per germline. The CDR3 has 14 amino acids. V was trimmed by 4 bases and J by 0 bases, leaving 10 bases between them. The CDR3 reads CSVVGVPSGNTIYF. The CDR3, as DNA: TGCAGCGTTGTTGGGGTCCCCTCTGGAAACACCATATATTTT.

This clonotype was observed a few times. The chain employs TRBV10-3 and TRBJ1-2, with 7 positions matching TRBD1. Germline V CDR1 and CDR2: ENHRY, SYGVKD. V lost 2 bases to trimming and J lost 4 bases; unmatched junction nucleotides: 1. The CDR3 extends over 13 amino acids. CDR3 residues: CAISEGTAYGYTF. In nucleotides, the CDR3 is TGTGCCATCAGTGAGGGGACAGCCTATGGCTACACCTTC.

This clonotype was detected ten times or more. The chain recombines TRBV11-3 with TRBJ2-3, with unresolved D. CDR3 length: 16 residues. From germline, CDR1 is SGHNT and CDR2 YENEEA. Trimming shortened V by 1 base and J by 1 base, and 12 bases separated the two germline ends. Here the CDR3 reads CASSLVPSHCTDTQYF. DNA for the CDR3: TGTGCCAGCAGCTTAGTCCCATCCCACTGCACAGATACGCAGTATTTT.

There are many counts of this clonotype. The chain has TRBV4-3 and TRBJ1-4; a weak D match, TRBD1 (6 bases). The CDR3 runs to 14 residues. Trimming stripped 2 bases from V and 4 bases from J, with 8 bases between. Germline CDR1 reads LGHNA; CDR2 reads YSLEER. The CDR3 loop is CASSQLDSNEKLFF. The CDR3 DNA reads TGCGCCAGCAGCCAACTGGACAGTAATGAAAAACTGTTTTTT.

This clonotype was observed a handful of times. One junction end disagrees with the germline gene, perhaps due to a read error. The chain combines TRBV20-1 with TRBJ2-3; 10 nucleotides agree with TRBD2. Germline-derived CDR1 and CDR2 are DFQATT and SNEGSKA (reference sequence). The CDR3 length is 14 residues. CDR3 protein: CSARGTSGTDTQYF. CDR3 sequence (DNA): TGCAGTGCAAGAGGGACTAGCGGCACAGATACGCAGTATTTT.

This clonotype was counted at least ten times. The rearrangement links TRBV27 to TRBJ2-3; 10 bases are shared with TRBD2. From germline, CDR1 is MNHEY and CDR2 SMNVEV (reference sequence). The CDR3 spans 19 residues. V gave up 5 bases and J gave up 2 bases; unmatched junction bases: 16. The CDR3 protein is CASSPVSSGSWFHTDTQYF. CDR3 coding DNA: TGTGCCAGCAGTCCCGTATCTAGCGGGAGTTGGTTCCACACAGATACGCAGTATTTT.

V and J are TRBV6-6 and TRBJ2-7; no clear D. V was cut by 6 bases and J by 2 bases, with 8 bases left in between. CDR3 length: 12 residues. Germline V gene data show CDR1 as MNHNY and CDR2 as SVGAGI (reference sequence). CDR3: CASRGITYEQYF. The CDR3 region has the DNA TGTGCCAGCAGGGGGATTACCTACGAGCAGTACTTC.

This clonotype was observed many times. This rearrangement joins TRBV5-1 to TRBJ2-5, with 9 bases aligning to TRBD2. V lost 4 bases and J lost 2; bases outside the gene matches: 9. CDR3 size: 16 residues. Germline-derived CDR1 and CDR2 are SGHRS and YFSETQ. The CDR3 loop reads CASSDGLAKAQETQYF. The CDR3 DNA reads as TGCGCCAGCAGCGACGGACTAGCGAAAGCGCAAGAGACCCAGTACTTC.

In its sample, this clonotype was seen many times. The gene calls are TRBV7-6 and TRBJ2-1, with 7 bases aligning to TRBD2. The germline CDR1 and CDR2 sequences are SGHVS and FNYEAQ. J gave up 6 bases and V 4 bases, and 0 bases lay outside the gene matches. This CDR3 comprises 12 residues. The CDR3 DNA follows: TGTGCCAGCAGCTCGGGGGGCAATGAGCAGTTCTTC. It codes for CASSSGGNEQFF.

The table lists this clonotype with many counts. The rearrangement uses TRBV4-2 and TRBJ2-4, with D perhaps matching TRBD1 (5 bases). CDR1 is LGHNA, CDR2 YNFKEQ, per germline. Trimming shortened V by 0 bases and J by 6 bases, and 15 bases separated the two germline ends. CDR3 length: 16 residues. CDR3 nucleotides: TGTGCCAGCAGCCAAGATATCCCCCGGCAGGGAAACATTCAGTACTTC. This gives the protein CASSQDIPRQGNIQYF.

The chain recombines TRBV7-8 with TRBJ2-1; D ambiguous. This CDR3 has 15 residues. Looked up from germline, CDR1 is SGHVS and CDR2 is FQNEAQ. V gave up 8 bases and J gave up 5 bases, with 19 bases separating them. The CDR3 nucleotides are TGTGCCAGCCACCTATGGATAGGAATAAACAATGAGCAGTTCTTC. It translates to CASHLWIGINNEQFF.

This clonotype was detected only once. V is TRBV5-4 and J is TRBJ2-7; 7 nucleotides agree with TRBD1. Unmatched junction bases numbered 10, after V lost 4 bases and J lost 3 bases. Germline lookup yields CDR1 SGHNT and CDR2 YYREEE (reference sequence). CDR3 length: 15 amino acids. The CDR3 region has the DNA TGTGCCAGCAGCCCCGGACAGGAATCATTCTACGAGCAGTACTTC. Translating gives CASSPGQESFYEQYF.

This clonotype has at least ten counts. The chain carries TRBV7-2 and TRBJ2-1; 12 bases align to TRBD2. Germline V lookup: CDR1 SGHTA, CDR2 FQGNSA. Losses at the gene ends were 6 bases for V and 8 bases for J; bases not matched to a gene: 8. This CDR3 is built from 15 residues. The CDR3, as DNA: TGTGCCAGCAGTTTTACTAGCGGGGGGTACGATGAGCAGTTCTTC. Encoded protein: CASSFTSGGYDEQFF.

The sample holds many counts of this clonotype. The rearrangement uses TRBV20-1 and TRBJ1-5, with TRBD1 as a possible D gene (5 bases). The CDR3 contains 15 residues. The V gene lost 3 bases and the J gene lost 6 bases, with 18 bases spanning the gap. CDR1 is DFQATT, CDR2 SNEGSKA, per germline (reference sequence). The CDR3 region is CSASRGILQVQPQHF. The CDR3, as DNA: TGCAGTGCTAGTAGAGGGATTCTACAGGTTCAGCCCCAGCATTTT.